What follows are 23 T cell receptor beta chains derived from one specimen sequenced in a study of read filtering for tumor transcriptome and immune sequencing (TCRdb year 2020). The listed sequencing device is Illumina HiSeq 4000. TCR libraries were built from 400 to 450 ng RNA with the Immunoverse kit, using molecular barcoded adaptors covering alpha/delta and beta/gamma chains. The raw public data were reprocessed by TCRdb itself: fastp quality trimming at Q25, MiXCR clonotype calling, in-frame beta chains only. Under each unique CDR3 protein, matching rows form one entry showing the most common genes and DNA. Here the sample has approximately 90,000 distinct CDR3 sequences; 20% to 25% occur a single time. In total, the top ten clones hold roughly an eighth of the sample. The sequenced material came from a population of CD138-negative cells sorted from bone marrow. Reading the label with the study, this specimen's cell subset or site is: bone marrow mononuclear cells depleted of CD138+ plasma/myeloma cells by negative magnetic selection. The receptors derive from a donor at least 40 years old with multiple myeloma.

This clonotype has ten or more counts. The CDR3 reads CASRISGNTGELFF. In DNA, the CDR3 is TGTGCCAGCAGGATTAGCGGGAACACCGGGGAGCTGTTTTTT. The chain recombines TRBV28 with TRBJ2-2; the D gene is possibly TRBD2 (6 bases). Trimming took 6 bases from V and 1 from J, leaving 9 bases between them. This CDR3 spans 14 amino acids. Germline CDR1 is MDHEN and CDR2 is SYDVKM.

Turning to this clonotype: One end of the junction is discordant with germline, which a read error may explain. CDR3 nucleotide sequence: TGCAGTGCCCTCGGGACACTCTCCTACGAGGAGTACTTC. The encoded protein is CSALGTLSYEEYF. The rearrangement links TRBV20-1 to TRBJ2-7; perhaps TRBD1 as D (6 bases). Germline assignment: CDR1 DFQATT and CDR2 SNEGSKA (reference sequence). The CDR3 is made up of 13 amino acids.

This clonotype has only a few counts. The chain joins TRBV5-6 to TRBJ1-2; a possible D gene is TRBD1 (6 bases). CDR1 and CDR2 from the germline V gene are SGHDT and YYEEEE. V gave up 4 bases and J gave up 9 bases, with 19 bases separating them. This CDR3 contains 14 residues. The DNA of the CDR3 is TGTGCCAGCAGCCAAATCTCGCCAGGGGCCCGCTACACCTTC. Translation: CASSQISPGARYTF.

This clonotype has just a few counts. This chain connects TRBV9 to TRBJ2-7; 8 positions agree with TRBD2. The V gene end was trimmed by 4 bases and the J gene end by 4 bases; junction bases not matched to a gene: 4. CDR3 length equals 13 residues. Germline V gives CDR1 SGDLS, CDR2 YYNGEE. This CDR3 is CASSPGGGYEQYF. Written as DNA, the CDR3 is TGTGCCAGCAGCCCCGGCGGGGGGTACGAGCAGTACTTC.

As to this clonotype: Compared with germline, one end of the junction differs, possibly owing to a read error. V usage is TRBV7-2 and J usage is TRBJ2-2; D may correspond to TRBD1 or TRBD2 (7 bases each). This CDR3 contains 16 residues. Germline V gene data show CDR1 as SGHTA and CDR2 as FQGNSA. The CDR3, as DNA: TGTGCCAGCAACCAGGGGGGGGGCTGGAACACCGGGGAGCTGCTTTTT. Translated, it gives CASNQGGGWNTGELLF.

Details on this clonotype: Just one base apart from a much larger clone, this may be a read error. The rearrangement uses TRBV7-9 and TRBJ2-3, with TRBD1 matching 11 bases. The last part of the DNA fits TRBJ2-5 better; the J call may be wrong. From germline, CDR1 is SEHNR and CDR2 FQNEAQ (reference sequence). The length of the CDR3 is 15 residues. CDR3 sequence reads: CASSKGQGVIKAQYF. The CDR3 coding sequence is TGTGCCAGCAGCAAGGGACAGGGGGTTATTAAGGCCCAGTACTTC.

This clonotype was detected ten times or more. A far larger clone lies a single base away; this is likely a read error. V is TRBV6-5 and J is TRBJ2-1; D is undetermined. This CDR3 has 15 residues. Germline CDR1 MNHEY, CDR2 SVGAGI. The CDR3 loop reads CASSDRVWSYNKQFF. CDR3 DNA: TGTGCCAGCAGTGATCGGGTATGGTCCTACAATAAGCAGTTCTTC.

This clonotype was counted ten times or more. This rearrangement joins TRBV29-1 to TRBJ1-1, with D hard to call. CDR1 SQVTM and CDR2 ANQGSEA come from the germline V gene. V was cut by 6 bases and J by 7 bases, with 12 bases left in between. This CDR3 is built from 11 residues. The CDR3 DNA follows: TGCAGCGTGATTGTGTTTGATGAAGCTTTCTTT. Translating it yields CSVIVFDEAFF.

The table lists this clonotype with a few counts. The CDR3 DNA sequence: TGTGCCAGCAGCCCCTTTATCGGGGGGGACGATACGCAGTATTTT. Translating it yields CASSPFIGGDDTQYF. The genes are TRBV7-2 and TRBJ2-3, with 8 bases that match TRBD2. V trimming: 5 bases; J trimming: 6 bases; junction bases outside the gene matches: 10. The germline V gene has CDR1 SGHTA and CDR2 FQGNSA. This CDR3 comprises 15 residues.

Comments on this clonotype: A read error is possible here, since a much larger clone lies one base away. The genes are TRBV5-1 and TRBJ1-1, with D tentatively TRBD1 (5 bases). V was pared by 3 bases and J by 5 bases, with 11 bases between. There are 13 residues in the CDR3. Germline CDR1 SGHRS, CDR2 YFSETQ. The CDR3 spells CASSSGVGTEAFF. The CDR3 coding sequence is TGCGCCAGCAGCTCGGGGGTCGGGACTGAAGCTTTCTTT.

This clonotype was found many times. Here the CDR3 reads CASSFDRGNEQFF. DNA of the CDR3: TGTGCCAGCAGCTTTGACAGGGGCAATGAGCAGTTCTTC. This sequence joins TRBV7-8 and TRBJ2-1, with 8 bases aligning to TRBD1. Unmatched junction bases numbered 1, after V lost 3 bases and J lost 6 bases. Per germline, CDR1 SGHVS and CDR2 FQNEAQ. The CDR3 is 13 residues long.

This clonotype was detected only a few times. The chain couples TRBV19 to TRBJ2-1; D is ambiguous. V was pared by 5 bases and J by 0 bases, with 14 bases between. The germline gives CDR1 LNHDA, CDR2 SQIVND (reference sequence). The CDR3 runs 16 residues. The DNA of the CDR3 is TGTGCCAGTAGTTCCCGGGCCAAGAGCTCCTACAATGAGCAGTTCTTC. Its protein is CASSSRAKSSYNEQFF.

This clonotype was observed at least ten times. The rearrangement joins TRBV29-1 to TRBJ2-1, with 14 bases identical to TRBD2. J was trimmed by 1 base and V by 6 bases; bases with no gene match: 8. The CDR3 runs 17 residues. CDR1 is SQVTM and CDR2 is ANQGSEA in the germline V gene. DNA for the CDR3: TGCAGCGTCATGACTAGCGGGGGGGCGTATTCCTACAATGAGCAGTTCTTC. It codes for CSVMTSGGAYSYNEQFF.

This clonotype was observed a handful of times. The chain couples TRBV7-3 to TRBJ2-1, with D uncertain. The CDR3 spans 15 residues. Germline assignment: CDR1 SGHTA and CDR2 FQGTGA. With 5 bases removed from V and 1 base from J, the gap between germline ends came to 12 bases. As DNA, the CDR3 is TGTGCCAGCAGCCTTGGATTCGCGTCCTACAATGAGCAGTTCTTC. It yields the protein CASSLGFASYNEQFF.

This clonotype was counted at least ten times. V usage is TRBV12-3 or TRBV12-4 and J usage is TRBJ2-3; weak D call: TRBD2 (7 bases). The CDR3 covers 16 residues. The germline V and J ends were trimmed by 7 bases and 0 bases, with 17 bases remaining between them. The CDR3 here is CASKFSGGASTDTQYF. Written as DNA, the CDR3 is TGTGCCAGCAAATTCTCTGGGGGGGCCAGCACAGATACGCAGTATTTT.

This clonotype turned up a few times. The rearrangement links TRBV7-9 to TRBJ2-6; D gene ambiguous. Germline V gene sequence: CDR1 SEHNR, CDR2 FQNEAQ (reference sequence). The germline V and J ends were trimmed by 6 bases and 2 bases, with 11 bases remaining between them. This CDR3 region has 15 residues. The CDR3: CASSSTDTGANVLTF. CDR3 in DNA: TGTGCCAGCAGTTCAACAGACACTGGGGCCAACGTCCTGACTTTC.

This clonotype was counted many times. This chain joins TRBV4-2 and TRBJ2-3; D is perhaps TRBD1 (6 bases). Trimming shortened V by 0 bases and J by 0 bases, and 22 bases separated the two germline ends. The germline V gene encodes CDR1 LGHNA and CDR2 YNFKEQ. The CDR3 has 20 amino acids. CDR3 in amino acids: CASSQDGGFGDGQSTDTQYF. The CDR3 DNA sequence: TGTGCCAGCAGCCAAGATGGGGGCTTCGGGGACGGCCAAAGCACAGATACGCAGTATTTT.

This clonotype was observed many times. The genes are TRBV29-1 and TRBJ1-1; D gene uncertain. The V end was cut by 3 bases, the J end by 2 bases, with 7 bases between. The CDR3 runs 12 residues. Per germline, CDR1 SQVTM and CDR2 ANQGSEA. The CDR3 DNA is TGCAGCGTTGACGGGAGAAACACTGAAGCTTTCTTT. It codes for CSVDGRNTEAFF.

This clonotype was observed a few times. This chain joins TRBV5-1 and TRBJ1-1, with D uncertain. The V gene's germline CDR1 is SGHRS and CDR2 YFSETQ. The V end lost 4 bases, the J end lost 1 base, and 11 bases lay between the germline ends. CDR3 length: 14 residues. The CDR3: CASSPQTGNTEAFF. CDR3 nucleotide sequence: TGCGCCAGCAGCCCCCAGACGGGGAACACTGAAGCTTTCTTT. Complete variable domain (other parts from reference TRBV5-1 and TRBJ1-1): KAGVTQTPRYLIKTRGQQVTLSCSPISGHRSVSWYQQTPGQGLQFLFEYFSETQRNKGNFPGRFSGRQFSNSRSEMNVSTLELGDSALYLCASSPQTGNTEAFFGQGTRLTVV.

This clonotype occurred many times. V is TRBV28 and J is TRBJ2-1, with D possibly matching TRBD1 (5 bases). V gave up 5 bases and J gave up 13 bases, with 12 bases separating them. There are 11 residues in the CDR3. Germline lookup yields CDR1 MDHEN and CDR2 SYDVKM. Written as DNA, the CDR3 is TGTGCCAGCAGTCTATTCAGGGTCCAGTTCTTC. This gives the protein CASSLFRVQFF.

This clonotype turned up a few times. The chain recombines TRBV29-1 with TRBJ2-5; the D gene is possibly TRBD2 (6 bases). The ends were cut back, 1 base at V and 5 bases at J, with 14 bases in the middle. Looked up from germline, CDR1 is SQVTM and CDR2 is ANQGSEA. The CDR3 is made up of 14 amino acids. The DNA of the CDR3 is TGCAGCGTTGAAGGAGGTGGAGGGGACGAGACCCAGTACTTC. The encoded protein is CSVEGGGGDETQYF.

This clonotype was observed at least ten times. The J gene is TRBJ2-7, the V gene TRBV28, with 11 bases identical to TRBD1. The V and J ends lost 5 bases and 6 bases, in that order; junction bases with no gene match: 9. CDR1 MDHEN and CDR2 SYDVKM come from the germline V gene. The CDR3 runs 15 residues. Here the CDR3 reads CASSGIRTGGSEQYF. CDR3 coding DNA: TGTGCCAGCAGTGGGATCCGGACAGGGGGCTCCGAGCAGTACTTC.

This clonotype was seen many times. The chain has TRBV4-1 and TRBJ2-4; 13 nucleotides line up with TRBD2. This CDR3 spans 17 amino acids. The trim removed 4 bases at V and 7 bases at J, leaving 10 bases unmatched. Germline-derived CDR1 and CDR2 are MGHRA and YSYEKL. This CDR3 reads CASSRGLAGEIPNIQYF. The DNA of the CDR3 is TGCGCCAGCAGCCGAGGACTAGCGGGGGAAATCCCGAACATTCAGTACTTC.